The rows below give T cell receptor beta chains drawn from one sample of a study of cytomegalovirus exposure and HLA in healthy donors. Using immunoSEQ multiplex PCR, the repertoire was profiled, and TCRdb retains in-frame clones only, with some absent. Here the sample spans 90,000 to 120,000 clones, about 75% being singletons. Sequenced: PBMCs. The receptors were sampled from a male donor in good health and CMV-seropositive. Each CDR3 is given with its conserved first and last residue. A D gene is named only where the DNA matches it firmly. Only part of the rows carry a size: once, few, many, or a class if the clone is expanded.

clone_size: once
v_call: TRBV19
j_call: TRBJ2-1
d_call: TRBD2
cdr3_nt: TGTGCCAGTAGTATAGGCCCAGCGGGAAATGAGCAGTTCTTC
cdr3_aa: CASSIGPAGNEQFF

clone_size: .
v_call: TRBV5-4
j_call: TRBJ2-3
d_call: .
cdr3_nt: TGTGCCAGCAGCTTGGAAGACTCAGTTACCACAGATACGCAGTATTTT
cdr3_aa: CASSLEDSVTTDTQYF

clone_size: .
v_call: TRBV7-2
j_call: TRBJ1-3
d_call: .
cdr3_nt: TGTGCCAGCAGATCAATAACAGGTGACTCTGGAAACACCATATATTTT
cdr3_aa: CASRSITGDSGNTIYF

clone_size: few
v_call: TRBV5-1
j_call: TRBJ2-5
d_call: TRBD2
cdr3_nt: TGCGCCAGCAGCTCGGCGGGGGGTCGGGAGACCCAGTACTTC
cdr3_aa: CASSSAGGRETQYF

clone_size: .
v_call: TRBV7-2
j_call: TRBJ2-5
d_call: TRBD1
cdr3_nt: TGTGCCAGCAGCTTAGGGACAGGGGGGGAGACCCAGTACTTC
cdr3_aa: CASSLGTGGETQYF

clone_size: few
v_call: TRBV6-1
j_call: TRBJ2-7
d_call: TRBD1
cdr3_nt: TGTGCCAGCGGGGGAGGACAGGGCCCCTACGAGCAGTACTTC
cdr3_aa: CASGGGQGPYEQYF

clone_size: .
v_call: TRBV9
j_call: TRBJ2-1
d_call: TRBD1
cdr3_nt: TGTGCCAGCAGCGTTACAGGGGATGAGCAGTTCTTC
cdr3_aa: CASSVTGDEQFF

clone_size: .
v_call: TRBV5-1
j_call: TRBJ2-3
d_call: TRBD1
cdr3_nt: TGCGCCAGCAGCGAGGGGGCGGGTAGTAGCACAGATACGCAGTATTTT
cdr3_aa: CASSEGAGSSTDTQYF

clone_size: .
v_call: TRBV6-6
j_call: TRBJ1-3
d_call: .
cdr3_nt: TGTGCCAGCAGTTATAAGGAGCCCTCTGGAAACACCATATATTTT
cdr3_aa: CASSYKEPSGNTIYF

clone_size: .
v_call: TRBV7-9
j_call: TRBJ2-1
d_call: TRBD2
cdr3_nt: TGTGCCAGCAGCTTACCTAGCGGGGGCTTCAGCTCCTACAATGAGCAGTTCTTC
cdr3_aa: CASSLPSGGFSSYNEQFF

clone_size: once
v_call: TRBV5-1
j_call: TRBJ2-2
d_call: TRBD2
cdr3_nt: TGCGCCAGCAGCTTGGGACTAGCTTACACCGGGGAGCTGTTTTTT
cdr3_aa: CASSLGLAYTGELFF

clone_size: .
v_call: TRBV2
j_call: TRBJ1-5
d_call: .
cdr3_nt: TGTGCCAGCAACACAGGGTCCCGCAATCAGCCCCAGCATTTT
cdr3_aa: CASNTGSRNQPQHF

clone_size: .
v_call: TRBV30
j_call: TRBJ1-4
d_call: .
cdr3_nt: TGTGCCTGGAGTGGAAGGGGAAGTAATGAAAAACTGTTTTTT
cdr3_aa: CAWSGRGSNEKLFF

clone_size: few
v_call: TRBV4-1
j_call: TRBJ1-4
d_call: .
cdr3_nt: TGCGCCAGCAGCCAAGATACGACAGCAACTAATGAAAAACTGTTTTTT
cdr3_aa: CASSQDTTATNEKLFF

clone_size: once
v_call: TRBV19
j_call: TRBJ1-2
d_call: TRBD1
cdr3_nt: TGTGCCAGTAGTAGGGGACAGGGGACTAACTATGGCTACACCTTC
cdr3_aa: CASSRGQGTNYGYTF

clone_size: .
v_call: TRBV6-1
j_call: TRBJ2-1
d_call: TRBD1
cdr3_nt: TGTGCCAGCAGTGAAGCTTGGGGGACAGGGGGCTATGAGCAGTTCTTC
cdr3_aa: CASSEAWGTGGYEQFF

clone_size: few
v_call: TRBV10-3
j_call: TRBJ2-1
d_call: .
cdr3_nt: TGTGCCATCAGTGAGTCGGCGGCCGCGTCTGAGCAGTTCTTC
cdr3_aa: CAISESAAASEQFF

clone_size: once
v_call: TRBV5-1
j_call: TRBJ2-7
d_call: .
cdr3_nt: TGCGCCAGCAGCTTGCTGCAGGGTCACCCCGACGAGCAGTACTTC
cdr3_aa: CASSLLQGHPDEQYF

clone_size: .
v_call: TRBV27
j_call: TRBJ2-7
d_call: .
cdr3_nt: TGTGCCAGCAGTTCCCTCAGGGGGGCCTCCTACGAGCAGTACTTC
cdr3_aa: CASSSLRGASYEQYF

clone_size: few
v_call: TRBV5-8
j_call: TRBJ1-3
d_call: TRBD1
cdr3_nt: TGTGCCAGCAGCTTGGCGACTACAGGGGGATCTGGAAACACCATATATTTT
cdr3_aa: CASSLATTGGSGNTIYF